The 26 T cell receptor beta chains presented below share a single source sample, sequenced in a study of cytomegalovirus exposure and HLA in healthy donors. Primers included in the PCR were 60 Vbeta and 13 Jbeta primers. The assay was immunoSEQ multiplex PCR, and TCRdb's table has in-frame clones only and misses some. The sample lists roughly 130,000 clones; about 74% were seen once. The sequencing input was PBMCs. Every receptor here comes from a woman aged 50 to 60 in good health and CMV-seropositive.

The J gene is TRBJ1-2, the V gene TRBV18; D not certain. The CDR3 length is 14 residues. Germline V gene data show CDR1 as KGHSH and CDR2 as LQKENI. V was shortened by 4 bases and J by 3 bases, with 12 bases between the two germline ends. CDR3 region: CASSLVRQDYGYTF. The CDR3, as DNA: TGTGCCAGCTCACTAGTCCGGCAGGACTATGGCTACACCTTC.

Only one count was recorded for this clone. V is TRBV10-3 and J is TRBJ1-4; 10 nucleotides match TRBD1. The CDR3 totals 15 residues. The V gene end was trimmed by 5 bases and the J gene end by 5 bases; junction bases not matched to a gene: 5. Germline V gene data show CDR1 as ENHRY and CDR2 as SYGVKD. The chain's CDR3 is CAISPDRGWNEKLFF. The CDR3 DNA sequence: TGTGCCATCAGTCCGGACAGGGGGTGGAATGAAAAACTGTTTTTT.

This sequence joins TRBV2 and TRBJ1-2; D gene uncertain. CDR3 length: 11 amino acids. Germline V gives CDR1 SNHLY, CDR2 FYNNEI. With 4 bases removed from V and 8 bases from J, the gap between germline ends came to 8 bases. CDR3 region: CASSGLPGYTF. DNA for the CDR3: TGTGCCAGCAGTGGGCTTCCGGGCTACACCTTC.

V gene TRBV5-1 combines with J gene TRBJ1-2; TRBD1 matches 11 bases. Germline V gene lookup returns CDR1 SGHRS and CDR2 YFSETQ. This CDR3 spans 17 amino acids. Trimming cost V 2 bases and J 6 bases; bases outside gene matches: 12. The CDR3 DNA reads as TGCGCCAGCAGCTTCGTCCCGCCCGGACAGGGGGCAAATGGCTACACCTTC. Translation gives CASSFVPPGQGANGYTF.

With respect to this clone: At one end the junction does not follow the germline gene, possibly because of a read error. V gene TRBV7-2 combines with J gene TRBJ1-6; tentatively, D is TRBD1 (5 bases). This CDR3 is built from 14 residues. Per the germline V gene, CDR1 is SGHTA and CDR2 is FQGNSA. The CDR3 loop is CASSQQGGDSPPHF. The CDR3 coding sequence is TGTGCCAGCAGTCAGCAGGGCGGGGATTCACCCCCCCACTTT.

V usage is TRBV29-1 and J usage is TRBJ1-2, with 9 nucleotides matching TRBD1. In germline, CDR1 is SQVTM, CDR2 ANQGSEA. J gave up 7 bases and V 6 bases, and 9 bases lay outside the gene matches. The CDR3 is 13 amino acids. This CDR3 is CSVGTGSGGGYTF. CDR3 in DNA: TGCAGCGTCGGGACAGGGTCGGGGGGTGGCTACACCTTC.

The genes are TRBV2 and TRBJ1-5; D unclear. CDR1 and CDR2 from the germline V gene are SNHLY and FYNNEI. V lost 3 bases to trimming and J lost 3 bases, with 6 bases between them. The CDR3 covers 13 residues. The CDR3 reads CASSESYNQPQHF. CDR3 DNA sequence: TGTGCCAGCAGTGAGTCCTACAATCAGCCCCAGCATTTT.

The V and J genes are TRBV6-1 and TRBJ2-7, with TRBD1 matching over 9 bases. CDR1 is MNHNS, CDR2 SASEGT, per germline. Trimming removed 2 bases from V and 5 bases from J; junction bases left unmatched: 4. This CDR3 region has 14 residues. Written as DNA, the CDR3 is TGTGCCAGCAGTGAATGGGGGACAGGGAACGAGCAGTACTTC. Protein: CASSEWGTGNEQYF.

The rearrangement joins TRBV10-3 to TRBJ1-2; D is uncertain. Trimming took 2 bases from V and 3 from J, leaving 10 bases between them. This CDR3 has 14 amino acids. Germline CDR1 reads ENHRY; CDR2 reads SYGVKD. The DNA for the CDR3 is TGTGCCATCAGTGAGCTGGGCCCTGACTATGGCTACACCTTC. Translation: CAISELGPDYGYTF.

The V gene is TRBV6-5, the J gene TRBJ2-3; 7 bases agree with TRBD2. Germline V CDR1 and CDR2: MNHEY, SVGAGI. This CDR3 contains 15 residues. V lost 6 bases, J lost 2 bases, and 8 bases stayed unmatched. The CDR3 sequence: CASRGSGALTDTQYF. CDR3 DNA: TGTGCCAGCAGGGGCAGCGGGGCCCTCACAGATACGCAGTATTTT.

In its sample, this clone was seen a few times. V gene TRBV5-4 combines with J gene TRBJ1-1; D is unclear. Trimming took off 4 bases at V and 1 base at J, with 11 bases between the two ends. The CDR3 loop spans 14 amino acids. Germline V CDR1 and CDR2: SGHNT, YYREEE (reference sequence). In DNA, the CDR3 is TGTGCCAGCAGCGGCAGGCAAGGGAACACTGAAGCTTTCTTT. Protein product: CASSGRQGNTEAFF.

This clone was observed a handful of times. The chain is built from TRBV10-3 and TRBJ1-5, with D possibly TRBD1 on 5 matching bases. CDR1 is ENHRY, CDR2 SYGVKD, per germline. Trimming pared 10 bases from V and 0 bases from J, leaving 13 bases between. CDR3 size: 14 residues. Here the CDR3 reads CATRQTYSNQPQHF. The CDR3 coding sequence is TGTGCCACAAGACAGACCTATAGCAATCAGCCCCAGCATTTT.

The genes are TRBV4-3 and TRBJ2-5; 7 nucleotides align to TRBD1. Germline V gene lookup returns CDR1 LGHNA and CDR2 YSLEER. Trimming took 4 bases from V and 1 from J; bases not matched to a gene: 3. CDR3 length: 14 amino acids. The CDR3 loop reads CASSPGGIQETQYF. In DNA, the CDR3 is TGCGCCAGCAGCCCAGGGGGAATCCAAGAGACCCAGTACTTC.

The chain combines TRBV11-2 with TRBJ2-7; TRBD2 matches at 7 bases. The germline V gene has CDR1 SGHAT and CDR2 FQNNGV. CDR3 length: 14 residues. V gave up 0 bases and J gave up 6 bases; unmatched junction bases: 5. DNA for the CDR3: TGTGCCAGCAGCTTAGATGGGGGGGTCCCCGAGCAGTACTTC. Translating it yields CASSLDGGVPEQYF.

The CDR3 here is CASSSGTGLFGANVLTF. In DNA form, the CDR3 reads TGTGCCAGCAGTTCAGGGACAGGACTTTTTGGGGCCAACGTCCTGACTTTC. The chain carries TRBV27 and TRBJ2-6, with 8 bases that match TRBD1. This CDR3 has 17 residues. The germline V gene has CDR1 MNHEY and CDR2 SMNVEV (reference sequence). The ends lost 4 bases at V and 3 bases at J; junction bases unmatched: 8.

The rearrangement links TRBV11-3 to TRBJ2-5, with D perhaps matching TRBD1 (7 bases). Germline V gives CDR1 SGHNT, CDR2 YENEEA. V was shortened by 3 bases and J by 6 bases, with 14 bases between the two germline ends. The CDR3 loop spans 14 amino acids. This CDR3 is CASSLGRGAQTQYF. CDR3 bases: TGTGCCAGCAGCTTGGGCAGGGGGGCGCAGACCCAGTACTTC.

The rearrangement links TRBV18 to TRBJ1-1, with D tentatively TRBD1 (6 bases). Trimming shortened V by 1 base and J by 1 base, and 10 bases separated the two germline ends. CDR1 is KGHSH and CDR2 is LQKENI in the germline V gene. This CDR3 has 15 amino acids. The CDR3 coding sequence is TGTGCCAGCTCACCACAGGGCAGGGGGAACACTGAAGCTTTCTTT. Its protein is CASSPQGRGNTEAFF.

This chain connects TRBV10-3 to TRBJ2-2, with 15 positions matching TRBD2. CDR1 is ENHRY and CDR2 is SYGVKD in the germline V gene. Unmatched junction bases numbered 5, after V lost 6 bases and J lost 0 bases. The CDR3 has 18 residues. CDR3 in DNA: TGTGCCATCAGGAAGGGACTAGCGGGGGGCGCGAACACCGGGGAGCTGTTTTTT. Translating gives CAIRKGLAGGANTGELFF.

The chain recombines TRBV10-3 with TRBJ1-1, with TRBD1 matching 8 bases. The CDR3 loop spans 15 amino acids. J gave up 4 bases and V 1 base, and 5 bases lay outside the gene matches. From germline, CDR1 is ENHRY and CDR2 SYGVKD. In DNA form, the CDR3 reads TGTGCCATCAGTGAGTTTGGACAGGGCTCCACTGAAGCTTTCTTT. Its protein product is CAISEFGQGSTEAFF.

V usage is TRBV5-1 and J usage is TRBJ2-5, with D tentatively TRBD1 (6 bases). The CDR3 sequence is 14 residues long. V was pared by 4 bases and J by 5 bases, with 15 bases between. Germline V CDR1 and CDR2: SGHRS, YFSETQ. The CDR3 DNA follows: TGCGCCAGCAGCACTTCAGGGGTTACGGAGACCCAGTACTTC. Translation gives CASSTSGVTETQYF.

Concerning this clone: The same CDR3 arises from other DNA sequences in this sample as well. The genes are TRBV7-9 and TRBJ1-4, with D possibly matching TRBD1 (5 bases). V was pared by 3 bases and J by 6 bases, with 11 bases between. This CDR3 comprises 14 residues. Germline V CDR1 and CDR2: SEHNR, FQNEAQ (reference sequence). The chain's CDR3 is CASSLGQGDEKLFF. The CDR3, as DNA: TGTGCCAGCAGCTTGGGGCAGGGTGATGAAAAACTGTTTTTT.

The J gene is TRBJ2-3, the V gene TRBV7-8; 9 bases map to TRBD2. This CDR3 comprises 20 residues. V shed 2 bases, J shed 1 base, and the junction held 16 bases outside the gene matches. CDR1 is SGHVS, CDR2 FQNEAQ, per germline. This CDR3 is CASSLSPQSGGSFGTDTQYF. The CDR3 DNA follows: TGTGCCAGCAGCTTAAGCCCTCAGAGCGGGGGGTCGTTTGGCACAGATACGCAGTATTTT.

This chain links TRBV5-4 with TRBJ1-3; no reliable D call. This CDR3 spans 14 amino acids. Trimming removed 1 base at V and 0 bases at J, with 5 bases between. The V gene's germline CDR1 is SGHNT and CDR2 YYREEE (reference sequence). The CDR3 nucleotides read TGTGCCAGCAGCTTGTGGAGCTCTGGAAACACCATATATTTT. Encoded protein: CASSLWSSGNTIYF.

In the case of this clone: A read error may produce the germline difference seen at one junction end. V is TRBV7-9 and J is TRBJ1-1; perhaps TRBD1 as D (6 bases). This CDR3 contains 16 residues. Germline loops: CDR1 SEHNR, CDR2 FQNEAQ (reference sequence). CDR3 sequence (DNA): TGTTCCAGCAGCTTCCGCAGGGGAGTGGCGAACACTGAAGCTTTCTTT. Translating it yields CSSSFRRGVANTEAFF.

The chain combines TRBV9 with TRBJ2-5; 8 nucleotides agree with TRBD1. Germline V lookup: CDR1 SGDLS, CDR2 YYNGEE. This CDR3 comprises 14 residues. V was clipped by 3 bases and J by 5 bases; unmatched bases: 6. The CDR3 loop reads CASSGTGMGETQYF. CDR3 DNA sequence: TGTGCCAGCAGCGGGACAGGGATGGGGGAGACCCAGTACTTC.

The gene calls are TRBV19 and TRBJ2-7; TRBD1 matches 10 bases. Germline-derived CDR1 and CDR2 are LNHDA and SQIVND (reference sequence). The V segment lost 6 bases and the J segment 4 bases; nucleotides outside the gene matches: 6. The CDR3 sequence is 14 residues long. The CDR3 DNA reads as TGTGCCAGTAGCGATGACAGGGGGCTTTACGAGCAGTACTTC. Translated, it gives CASSDDRGLYEQYF.